A single sample is the source of the 15 T cell receptor beta chains below, sequenced in a study of blood T cell repertoires in COVID-19. The repertoire was sequenced with immunoSEQ multiplex PCR; TCRdb's copy has only in-frame clones and lacks some. Here the sample spans around 60,000 clones, more than 70% being singletons. The sample comprised peripheral blood. Receptors were obtained from a man aged 25-45 years with COVID-19, enrolled during active disease.

The chain is built from TRBV6-1 and TRBJ2-4; 8 nucleotides match TRBD2. In germline, CDR1 is MNHNS, CDR2 SASEGT. V lost 4 bases and J lost 5; bases outside the gene matches: 7. This CDR3 is 15 amino acids long. CDR3 region: CASSAPVRGENIQYF. The CDR3 DNA sequence: TGTGCCAGCAGTGCCCCCGTGCGGGGGGAAAACATTCAGTACTTC.

The chain joins TRBV18 to TRBJ1-6, with D possibly matching TRBD1 (5 bases). Germline V lookup: CDR1 KGHSH, CDR2 LQKENI. The CDR3 length is 16 residues. Trimming took 6 bases from V and 7 from J, leaving 19 bases between them. DNA of the CDR3: TGTGCCAGCTCGTCCCAAGGGGATTCGAAAAATTCACCCCTCCACTTT. Protein product: CASSSQGDSKNSPLHF.

The chain joins TRBV6-1 to TRBJ2-7; 7 nucleotides align to TRBD1. CDR3 length equals 14 residues. Trimming took 5 bases from V and 3 from J; bases not matched to a gene: 7. Germline CDR1 reads MNHNS; CDR2 reads SASEGT. CDR3 sequence reads: CASSFAGGYYEQYF. The CDR3 coding sequence is TGTGCCAGCAGTTTCGCAGGGGGTTACTACGAGCAGTACTTC.

This clone was recorded a few times. The chain joins TRBV3-1 (or the pseudogene TRBV3-2) to TRBJ1-2; 7 bases match TRBD1. V shed 1 base and J 4 bases; nucleotides not matched to a gene: 6. The germline gives CDR1 LGHDT, CDR2 YNNKEL (reference sequence). This CDR3 has 15 residues. The CDR3 is CASSQGDRAGYGYTF. CDR3 bases: TGTGCCAGCAGCCAAGGAGACAGGGCTGGCTATGGCTACACCTTC.

This clone was seen many times. The rearrangement links TRBV4-3 to TRBJ2-6, with TRBD1 identical over 7 bases. The germline gives CDR1 LGHNA, CDR2 YSLEER. J lost 0 bases, V lost 1 base, and 0 bases had no gene match. The CDR3 consists of 16 residues. The chain's CDR3 is CASSQGDSSGANVLTF. DNA for the CDR3: TGCGCCAGCAGCCAAGGGGACAGCTCTGGGGCCAACGTCCTGACTTTC.

The CDR3 region has the DNA TGTGCCAGCAGCTTGTTTCCTGCTGCTAGGGGCTACACCTTC. Translated: CASSLFPAARGYTF. The chain has TRBV5-6 and TRBJ1-2; the D is unclear. Germline V gene sequence: CDR1 SGHDT, CDR2 YYEEEE. This CDR3 spans 14 amino acids. V was pared by 1 base and J by 8 bases, with 15 bases between.

J is TRBJ2-7 and V is TRBV21-1; the table's D call, TRBD2, was not checked against the DNA. TRBV21-1 corresponds to a pseudogene. The CDR3 spans 16 residues. The CDR3 nucleotides read TGTGCCAGCAGCAAATCGGAGCACTATACGCCCTACGAGCAGTACTTC. Translated: CASSKSEHYTPYEQYF.

This sequence joins TRBV28 and TRBJ2-1; 8 nucleotides line up with TRBD2. The length of the CDR3 is 14 residues. Germline lookup yields CDR1 MDHEN and CDR2 SYDVKM. The CDR3 DNA sequence: TGTATACCTGGCGGGAGGAAACCCTACAATGAGCAGTTCTTC. It specifies CIPGGRKPYNEQFF.

J is TRBJ2-1 and V is TRBV11-2, with a possible D match to TRBD1 (6 bases). Trimming left V 0 bases short and J 12 bases short, with 9 bases between. The CDR3 is 12 amino acids. Germline CDR1 SGHAT, CDR2 FQNNGV. CDR3: CASSLDRGRQFF. CDR3 coding DNA: TGTGCCAGCAGCTTAGACAGGGGCCGGCAGTTCTTC.

The chain has TRBV7-3 and TRBJ1-1; weak D call: TRBD1 (6 bases). Germline V gene lookup returns CDR1 SGHTA and CDR2 FQGTGA. This CDR3 has 13 amino acids. With 0 bases removed from V and 5 bases from J, the gap between germline ends came to 7 bases. The CDR3 spells CASSLTQGTEAFF. Written as DNA, the CDR3 is TGTGCCAGCAGCTTAACACAGGGTACTGAAGCTTTCTTT.

This clone has a single count. The chain employs TRBV7-8 and TRBJ1-4; 7 bases map to TRBD1. The CDR3 loop spans 19 amino acids. The ends lost 1 base at V and 0 bases at J; junction bases unmatched: 11. Germline V lookup: CDR1 SGHVS, CDR2 FQNEAQ. The CDR3, as DNA: TGTGCCAGCAGCTTAGATACCGGGACAGATTTTGCAACTAATGAAAAACTGTTTTTT. Amino acids: CASSLDTGTDFATNEKLFF.

The chain uses TRBV6-1 and TRBJ1-2, with a weak D call TRBD1 (5 bases). This CDR3 region has 15 residues. Germline V gene lookup returns CDR1 MNHNS and CDR2 SASEGT. The ends were cut back, 2 bases at V and 4 bases at J, with 14 bases in the middle. CDR3 protein: CASSERDGEGYGYTF. The CDR3 DNA reads as TGTGCCAGCAGTGAAAGGGACGGGGAGGGCTATGGCTACACCTTC.

This clone was found once. The V and J genes are TRBV11-1 and TRBJ1-2; D not resolved. The CDR3 contains 13 residues. V lost 4 bases and J 4 bases, leaving 10 bases between the germline ends. From germline, CDR1 is SGHAT and CDR2 FQDESV (reference sequence). The CDR3 protein is CASSWRSFYGYTF. In DNA, the CDR3 is TGTGCCAGCAGCTGGCGGAGCTTCTATGGCTACACCTTC.

The chain combines TRBV27 with TRBJ2-1; D may be TRBD1 (6 bases). Per germline, CDR1 MNHEY and CDR2 SMNVEV (reference sequence). This CDR3 has 16 residues. V was pared by 2 bases and J by 2 bases, with 13 bases between. CDR3 nucleotide sequence: TGTGCCAGCAGTTTAGGGCAGGGGCGGACCTACAATGAGCAGTTCTTC. It is translated as CASSLGQGRTYNEQFF.

The V and J genes are TRBV6-1 and TRBJ1-3, with D possibly being TRBD1 (6 bases). The germline gives CDR1 MNHNS, CDR2 SASEGT. The germline V and J ends were trimmed by 2 bases and 4 bases, with 15 bases remaining between them. The CDR3 totals 16 residues. CDR3: CASSESAGGGGNTIYF. The CDR3 nucleotides are TGTGCCAGCAGTGAATCAGCGGGGGGCGGGGGAAACACCATATATTTT.